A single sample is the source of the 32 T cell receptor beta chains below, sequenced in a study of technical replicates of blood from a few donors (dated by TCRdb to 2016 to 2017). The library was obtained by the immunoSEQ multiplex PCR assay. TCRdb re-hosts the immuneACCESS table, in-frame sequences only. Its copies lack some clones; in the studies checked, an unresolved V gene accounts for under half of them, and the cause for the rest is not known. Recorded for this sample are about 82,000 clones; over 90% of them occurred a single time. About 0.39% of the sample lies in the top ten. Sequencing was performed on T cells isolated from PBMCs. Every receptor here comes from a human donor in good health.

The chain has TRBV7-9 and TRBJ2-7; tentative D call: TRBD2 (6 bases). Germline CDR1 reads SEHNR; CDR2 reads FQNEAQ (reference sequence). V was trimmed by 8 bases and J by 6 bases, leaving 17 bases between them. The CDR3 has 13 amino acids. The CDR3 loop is CASAEGTGTEQYF. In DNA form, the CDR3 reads TGTGCCAGCGCGGAGGGAACAGGAACCGAGCAGTACTTC.

The CDR3, as DNA: TGTGCCAGTAGTACCCCGTCCAAGCCCCTTTACAATGAGCAGTTCTTC. Amino acid sequence: CASSTPSKPLYNEQFF. The V call is TRBV19, the J call TRBJ2-1; no clear D. Per the germline V gene, CDR1 is LNHDA and CDR2 is SQIVND (reference sequence). CDR3 size: 16 residues. V lost 4 bases to trimming and J lost 4 bases, with 17 bases between them.

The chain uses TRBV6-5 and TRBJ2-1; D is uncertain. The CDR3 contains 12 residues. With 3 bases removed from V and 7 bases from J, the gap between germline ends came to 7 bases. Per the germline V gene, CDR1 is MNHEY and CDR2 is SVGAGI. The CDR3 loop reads CASSYTGNEQFF. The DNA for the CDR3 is TGTGCCAGCAGTTATACCGGGAATGAGCAGTTCTTC.

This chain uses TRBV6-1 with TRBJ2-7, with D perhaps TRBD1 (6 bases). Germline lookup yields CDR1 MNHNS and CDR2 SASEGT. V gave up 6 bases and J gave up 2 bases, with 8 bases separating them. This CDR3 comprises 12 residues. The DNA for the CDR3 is TGTGCCAGCAGGGGACATCCCTACGAGCAGTACTTC. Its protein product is CASRGHPYEQYF.

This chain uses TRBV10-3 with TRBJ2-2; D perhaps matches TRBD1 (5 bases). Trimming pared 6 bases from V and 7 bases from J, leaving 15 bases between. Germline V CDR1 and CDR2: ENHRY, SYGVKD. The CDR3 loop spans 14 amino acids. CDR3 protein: CAISSRTPHGELFF. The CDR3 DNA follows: TGTGCCATCAGCTCAAGGACACCCCACGGGGAGCTGTTTTTT.

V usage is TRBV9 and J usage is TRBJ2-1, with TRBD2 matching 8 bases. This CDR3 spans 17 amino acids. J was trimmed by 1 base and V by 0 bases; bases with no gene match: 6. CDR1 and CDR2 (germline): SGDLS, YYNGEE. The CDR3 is CASSVGGSGASYNEQFF. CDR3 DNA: TGTGCCAGCAGCGTAGGGGGTAGCGGGGCTTCCTACAATGAGCAGTTCTTC.

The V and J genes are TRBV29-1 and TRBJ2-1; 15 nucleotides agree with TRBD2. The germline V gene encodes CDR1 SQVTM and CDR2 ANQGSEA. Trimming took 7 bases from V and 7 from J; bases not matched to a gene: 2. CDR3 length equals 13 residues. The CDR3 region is CSAGTSGRNEQFF. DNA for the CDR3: TGCAGCGCCGGGACTAGCGGGAGGAATGAGCAGTTCTTC.

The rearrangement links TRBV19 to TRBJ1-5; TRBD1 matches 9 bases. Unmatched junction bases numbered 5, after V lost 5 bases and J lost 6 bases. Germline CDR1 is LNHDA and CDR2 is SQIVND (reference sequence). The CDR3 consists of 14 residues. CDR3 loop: CASSGDRESQPQHF. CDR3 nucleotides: TGTGCCAGTAGTGGGGACAGGGAAAGTCAGCCCCAGCATTTT.

CDR3 sequence: CASSRGPGANVLTF. As DNA, the CDR3 is TGTGCCAGCAGCAGAGGCCCTGGGGCCAACGTCCTGACTTTC. The chain couples TRBV7-3 to TRBJ2-6; D is uncertain. Germline CDR1 reads SGHTA; CDR2 reads FQGTGA. The V and J ends lost 5 bases and 2 bases respectively, with 7 bases between them. This CDR3 has 14 residues.

The DNA of the CDR3 is TGTGCCAGCTCACCTCAGCGGGGGCACAATGAGCAGTTCTTC. It is translated as CASSPQRGHNEQFF. This chain links TRBV18 with TRBJ2-1; 8 bases are shared with TRBD2. V lost 3 bases, J lost 5 bases, and 3 bases stayed unmatched. Germline CDR1 is KGHSH and CDR2 is LQKENI. This CDR3 has 14 amino acids.

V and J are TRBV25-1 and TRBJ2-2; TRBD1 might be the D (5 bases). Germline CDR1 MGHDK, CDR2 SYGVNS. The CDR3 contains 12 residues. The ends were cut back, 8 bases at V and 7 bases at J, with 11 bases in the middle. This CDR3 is CASEQVLGELFF. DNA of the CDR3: TGTGCCAGCGAACAGGTACTCGGGGAGCTGTTTTTT.

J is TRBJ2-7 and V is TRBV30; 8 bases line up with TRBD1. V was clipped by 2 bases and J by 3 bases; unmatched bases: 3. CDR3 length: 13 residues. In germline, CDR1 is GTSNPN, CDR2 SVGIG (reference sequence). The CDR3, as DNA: TGTGCCTGGAGTCAGGGGGCTGTCTACGAGCAGTACTTC. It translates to CAWSQGAVYEQYF.

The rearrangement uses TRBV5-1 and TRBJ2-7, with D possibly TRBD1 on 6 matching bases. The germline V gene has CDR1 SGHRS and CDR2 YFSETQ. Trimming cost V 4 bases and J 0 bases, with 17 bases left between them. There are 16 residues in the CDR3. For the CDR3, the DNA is TGCGCCAGCAGCCTTTTAGGGGGACAAAACTCCTACGAGCAGTACTTC. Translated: CASSLLGGQNSYEQYF.

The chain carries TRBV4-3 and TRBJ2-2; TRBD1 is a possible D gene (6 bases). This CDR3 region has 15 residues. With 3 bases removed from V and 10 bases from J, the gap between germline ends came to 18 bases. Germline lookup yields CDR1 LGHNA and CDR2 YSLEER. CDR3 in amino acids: CASSHADTGSSELFF. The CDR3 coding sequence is TGCGCCAGCAGCCACGCCGACACAGGGTCGTCGGAGCTGTTTTTT.

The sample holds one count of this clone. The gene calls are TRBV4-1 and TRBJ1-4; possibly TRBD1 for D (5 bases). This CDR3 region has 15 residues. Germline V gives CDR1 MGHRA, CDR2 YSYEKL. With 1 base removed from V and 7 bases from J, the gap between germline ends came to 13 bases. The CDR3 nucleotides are TGCGCCAGCAGCCAAGTGCCAAGGGGCAGTGAAAAACTGTTTTTT. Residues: CASSQVPRGSEKLFF.

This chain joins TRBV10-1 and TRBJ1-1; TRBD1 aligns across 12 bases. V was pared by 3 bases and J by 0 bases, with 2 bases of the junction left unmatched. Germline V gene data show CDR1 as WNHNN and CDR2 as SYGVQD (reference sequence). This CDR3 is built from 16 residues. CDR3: CASSEGTGGMNTEAFF. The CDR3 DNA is TGCGCCAGCAGTGAAGGGACAGGGGGCATGAACACTGAAGCTTTCTTT.

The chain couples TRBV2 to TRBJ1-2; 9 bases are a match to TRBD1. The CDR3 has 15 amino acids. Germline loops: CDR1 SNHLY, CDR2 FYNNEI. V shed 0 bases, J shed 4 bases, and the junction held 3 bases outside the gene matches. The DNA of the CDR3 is TGTGCCAGCAGTGAAGCTGGACAGGGGACCTATGGCTACACCTTC. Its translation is CASSEAGQGTYGYTF.

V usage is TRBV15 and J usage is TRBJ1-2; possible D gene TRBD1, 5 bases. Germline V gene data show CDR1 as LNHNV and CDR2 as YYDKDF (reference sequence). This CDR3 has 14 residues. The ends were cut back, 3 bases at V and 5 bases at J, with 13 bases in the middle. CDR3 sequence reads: CATSSAGTVYGYTF. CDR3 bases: TGTGCCACCAGCAGCGCGGGGACGGTTTATGGCTACACCTTC.

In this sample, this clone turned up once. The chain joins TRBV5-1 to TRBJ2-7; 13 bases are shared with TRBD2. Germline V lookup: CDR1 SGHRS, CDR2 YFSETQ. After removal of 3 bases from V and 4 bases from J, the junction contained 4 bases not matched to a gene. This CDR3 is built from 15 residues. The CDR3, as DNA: TGCGCCAGCAGCTGGGGGACTAGCGGGGATTACGAGCAGTACTTC. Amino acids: CASSWGTSGDYEQYF. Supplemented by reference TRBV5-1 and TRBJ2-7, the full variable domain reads KAGVTQTPRYLIKTRGQQVTLSCSPISGHRSVSWYQQTPGQGLQFLFEYFSETQRNKGNFPGRFSGRQFSNSRSEMNVSTLELGDSALYLCASSWGTSGDYEQYFGPGTRLTVT.

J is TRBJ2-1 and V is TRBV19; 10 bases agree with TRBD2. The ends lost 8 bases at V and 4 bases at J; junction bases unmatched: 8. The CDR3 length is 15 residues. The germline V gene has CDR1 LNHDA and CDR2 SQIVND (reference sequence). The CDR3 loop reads CASRLAGGPYNEQFF. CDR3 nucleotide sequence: TGTGCCAGTCGCTTAGCGGGAGGTCCTTACAATGAGCAGTTCTTC.

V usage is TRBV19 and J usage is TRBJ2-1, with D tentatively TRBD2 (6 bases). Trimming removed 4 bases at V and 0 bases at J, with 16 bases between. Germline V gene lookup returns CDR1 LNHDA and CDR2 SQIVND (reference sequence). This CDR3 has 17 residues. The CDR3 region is CASSSRIAEHSYNEQFF. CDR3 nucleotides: TGTGCCAGTAGTAGCCGAATAGCGGAGCACTCCTACAATGAGCAGTTCTTC.

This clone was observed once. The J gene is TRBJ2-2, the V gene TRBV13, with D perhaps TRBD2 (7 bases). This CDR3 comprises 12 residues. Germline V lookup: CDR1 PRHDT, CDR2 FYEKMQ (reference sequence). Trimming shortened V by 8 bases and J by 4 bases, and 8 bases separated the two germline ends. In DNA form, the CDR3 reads TGTGCCAGCGGGGGGGCCACCGGGGAGCTGTTTTTT. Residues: CASGGATGELFF.

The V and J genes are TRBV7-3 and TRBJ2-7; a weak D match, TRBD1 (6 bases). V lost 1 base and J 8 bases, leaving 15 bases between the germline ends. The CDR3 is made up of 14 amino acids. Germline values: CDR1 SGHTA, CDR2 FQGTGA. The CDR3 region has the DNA TGTGCCAGCAGCTTAAAACCGGGACACCCTAAGCAGTACTTC. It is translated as CASSLKPGHPKQYF. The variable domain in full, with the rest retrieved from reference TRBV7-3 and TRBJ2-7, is GAGVSQTPSNKVTEKGKYVELRCDPISGHTALYWYRQSLGQGPEFLIYFQGTGAADDSGLPNDRFFAVRPEGSVSTLKIQRTERGDSAVYLCASSLKPGHPKQYFGPGTRLTVT.

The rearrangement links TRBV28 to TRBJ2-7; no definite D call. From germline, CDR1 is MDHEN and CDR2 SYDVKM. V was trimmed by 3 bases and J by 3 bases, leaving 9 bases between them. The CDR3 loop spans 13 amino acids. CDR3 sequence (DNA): TGTGCCAGCAGTTTGACAAGAAGCTACGAGCAGTACTTC. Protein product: CASSLTRSYEQYF.

In nucleotides, the CDR3 is TGTGCCAGCACCTCCCCCCGGGGCTACACCTTC. It encodes CASTSPRGYTF. The rearrangement links TRBV28 to TRBJ1-2; D gene unclear. Germline assignment: CDR1 MDHEN and CDR2 SYDVKM. Trimming took off 7 bases at V and 8 bases at J, with 11 bases between the two ends. The length of the CDR3 is 11 residues.

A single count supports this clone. Written as DNA, the CDR3 is TGTGCCAGCAGCATCAAGGGACAGGGATTTCAAGAGACCCAGTACTTC. Protein product: CASSIKGQGFQETQYF. The chain joins TRBV9 to TRBJ2-5, with TRBD1 matching over 9 bases. This CDR3 is 16 amino acids long. In germline, CDR1 is SGDLS, CDR2 YYNGEE. Germline trimming cut 4 bases from V and 2 bases from J; bases unmatched to any gene: 9.

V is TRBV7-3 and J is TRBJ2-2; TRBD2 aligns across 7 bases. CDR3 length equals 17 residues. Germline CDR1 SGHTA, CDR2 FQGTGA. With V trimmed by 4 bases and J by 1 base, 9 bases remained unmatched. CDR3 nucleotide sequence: TGTGCCAGCAGCTCCCGAGGCGGGACTATGAACACCGGGGAGCTGTTTTTT. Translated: CASSSRGGTMNTGELFF.

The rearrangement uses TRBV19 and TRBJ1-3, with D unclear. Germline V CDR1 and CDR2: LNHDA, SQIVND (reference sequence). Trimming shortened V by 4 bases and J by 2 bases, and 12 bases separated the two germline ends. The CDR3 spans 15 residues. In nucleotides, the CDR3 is TGTGCCAGTAGTACGGCGGGGTTAGCTGGAAACACCATATATTTT. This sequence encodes CASSTAGLAGNTIYF.

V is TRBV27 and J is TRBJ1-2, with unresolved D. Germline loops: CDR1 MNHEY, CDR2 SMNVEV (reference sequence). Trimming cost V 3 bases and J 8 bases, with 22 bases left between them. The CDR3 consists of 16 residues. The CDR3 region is CASSFSLNPGVSGYTF. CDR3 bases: TGTGCCAGCAGTTTCTCACTCAACCCCGGGGTAAGCGGCTACACCTTC.

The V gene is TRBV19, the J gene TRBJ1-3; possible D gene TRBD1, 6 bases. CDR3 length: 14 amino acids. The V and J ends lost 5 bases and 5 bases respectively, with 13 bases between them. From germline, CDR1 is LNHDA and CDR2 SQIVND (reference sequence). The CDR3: CASSLRDKRNTIYF. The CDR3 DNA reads TGTGCCAGTAGTCTCCGGGACAAGAGAAACACCATATATTTT.

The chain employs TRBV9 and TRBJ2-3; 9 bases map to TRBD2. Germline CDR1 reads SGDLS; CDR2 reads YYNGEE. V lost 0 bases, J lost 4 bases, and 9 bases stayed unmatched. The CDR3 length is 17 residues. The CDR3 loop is CASSVVEGGRGADTQYF. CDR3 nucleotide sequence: TGTGCCAGCAGCGTAGTAGAGGGCGGGAGGGGAGCAGATACGCAGTATTTT.

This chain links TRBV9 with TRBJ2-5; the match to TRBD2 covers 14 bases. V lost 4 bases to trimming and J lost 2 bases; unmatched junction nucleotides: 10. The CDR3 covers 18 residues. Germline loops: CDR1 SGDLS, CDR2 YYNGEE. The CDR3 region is CASSPTGTSGGGQETQYF. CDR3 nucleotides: TGTGCCAGCAGCCCAACCGGGACTAGCGGGGGTGGGCAAGAGACCCAGTACTTC.